This T cell receptor beta chain was observed in a study of blood T cell repertoires in COVID-19. This clone has more than one count but fewer than ten. This CDR3 spans 14 amino acids. Trimming cost V 4 bases and J 7 bases, with 14 bases left between them. In germline, CDR1 is LGHNA, CDR2 YSLEER. Some clones are missing from TCRdb's copy, which holds only in-frame ones; the method was immunoSEQ multiplex PCR. The sample yields about 150,000 clones, roughly 90% seen once. Cohorts were assigned according to the clinical history that participants reported. Sample: PBMCs or T cells enriched from blood (not recorded which). The clonotype was recovered from a woman aged 40 to 55 who had been exposed to COVID-19. The rearrangement links TRBV4-3 to TRBJ1-5; maybe TRBD1 (6 bases). The CDR3 coding sequence is TGCGCCAGCAGCCTAGCGGGGGCTGGGCAGCCCCAGCATTTT. Translation: CASSLAGAGQPQHF.